The 28 T cell receptor beta chains below were found in one sample sequenced in a study of CD8 T cells in ankylosing spondylitis. Points from the study as a whole: What seemed typical of ankylosing spondylitis blood was a TCR beta motif built from roughly eight highly homologous variants.

No cognate antigen is known for these TCRs. In TCRdb, the 5' RACE reads were re-called with MiXCR into one record per CDR3 protein. This repertoire shows 700,000 or so distinct CDR3 sequences, under 20% found once; its top ten account for 15% to 20%. The sequenced sample consisted of blood, either unsorted or a sorted T cell fraction (not recorded which). These receptors were obtained from a male donor with ankylosing spondylitis.

The chain uses TRBV6-5 and TRBJ1-2; perhaps TRBD1 as D (5 bases). V was clipped by 3 bases and J by 2 bases, with 22 bases between them. This CDR3 has 18 amino acids. Looked up from germline, CDR1 is MNHEY and CDR2 is SVGAGI. CDR3 nucleotide sequence: TGTGCCAGCAGTTATCTGGGACTGAAGAGGGCCGGAAACTATGGCTACACCTTC. As protein: CASSYLGLKRAGNYGYTF.

This clonotype occurred a few times. V and J are TRBV12-3 or TRBV12-4 and TRBJ2-3; TRBD2 matches 9 bases. J gave up 3 bases and V 7 bases, and 5 bases lay outside the gene matches. The CDR3 spans 14 residues. The CDR3 is CASTSGLATDTQYF. The DNA of the CDR3 is TGTGCCAGCACCTCGGGACTAGCAACAGATACGCAGTATTTT.

This clonotype was seen a handful of times. The CDR3 coding sequence is TGTGCCAGCAGCGTCGGGCGGGACCCGCCTTACGAGCAGTACTTC. It translates to CASSVGRDPPYEQYF. The rearrangement uses TRBV9 and TRBJ2-7; a possible D gene is TRBD2 (6 bases). The germline V and J ends were trimmed by 2 bases and 4 bases, with 16 bases remaining between them. The length of the CDR3 is 15 residues. Germline assignment: CDR1 SGDLS and CDR2 YYNGEE.

As DNA, the CDR3 is TGTGCCAGCTATTCCCAGGTGCAAGAGACCCAGTACTTC. Its protein is CASYSQVQETQYF. The chain combines TRBV12-3 or TRBV12-4 with TRBJ2-5; D call uncertain. V was clipped by 8 bases and J by 2 bases, with 12 bases between them. The CDR3 spans 13 residues.

This clonotype was picked up a small number of times. This chain connects TRBV28 to TRBJ2-3; D ambiguous. CDR1 is MDHEN and CDR2 is SYDVKM in the germline V gene. This CDR3 has 15 amino acids. V was trimmed by 3 bases and J by 2 bases, leaving 12 bases between them. CDR3: CASSFLLVYTDTQYF. DNA of the CDR3: TGTGCCAGCAGTTTCCTCCTCGTGTACACAGATACGCAGTATTTT.

This chain links TRBV5-8 with TRBJ2-4; tentative D call: TRBD1 (6 bases). Trimming stripped 3 bases from V and 0 bases from J, with 13 bases between. Per germline, CDR1 SGHTS and CDR2 YDEGEE. The CDR3 has 16 residues. CDR3 coding DNA: TGTGCCAGCAGCTGGAGACAGGTGGCAGCCAAAAACATTCAGTACTTC. This encodes CASSWRQVAAKNIQYF.

V is TRBV4-1 and J is TRBJ2-6; 9 bases fit TRBD1. The CDR3 is made up of 18 amino acids. Germline CDR1 and CDR2: MGHRA and YSYEKL. The trim removed 1 base at V and 2 bases at J, leaving 6 bases unmatched. The CDR3 reads CASSQGAQGAPGANVLTF. The CDR3 DNA follows: TGCGCCAGCAGCCAAGGAGCACAGGGGGCGCCTGGGGCCAACGTCCTGACTTTC.

This clonotype was counted ten times or more. CDR3 bases: TGTGCCAGCGGGACATTAGCAGTTTCCTACGAGCAGTACTTC. It is translated as CASGTLAVSYEQYF. V is TRBV12-3 or TRBV12-4 and J is TRBJ2-7; possible D gene TRBD1, 6 bases. There are 14 residues in the CDR3. Trimming removed 8 bases from V and 1 base from J, with 15 bases in between.

The J gene is TRBJ2-7, the V gene TRBV2; D possibly corresponds to TRBD2 (6 bases). V shed 7 bases and J shed 6 bases, with 22 bases lying between them. The CDR3 spans 15 residues. Germline CDR1 is SNHLY and CDR2 is FYNNEI. The CDR3 spells CASKSRYVGGVEQYF. CDR3 in DNA: TGTGCCAGCAAATCGCGGTATGTGGGAGGCGTCGAGCAGTACTTC.

The chain recombines TRBV28 with TRBJ2-1; D is tentatively TRBD1 or TRBD2 (7 bases each). Germline CDR1 is MDHEN and CDR2 is SYDVKM. Trimming stripped 5 bases from V and 0 bases from J, with 14 bases between. The CDR3 has 16 amino acids. This CDR3 reads CASSQSRGGSYNEQFF. CDR3 nucleotides: TGTGCCAGCAGTCAATCCAGGGGGGGCTCCTACAATGAGCAGTTCTTC.

The chain uses TRBV12-3 or TRBV12-4 and TRBJ1-3, with D tentatively TRBD1 (6 bases). This CDR3 region has 15 residues. V gave up 1 base and J gave up 9 bases, with 16 bases separating them. DNA of the CDR3: TGTGCCAGCAGTTTAGGGCAGGGGAAGGCGAGCACCATATATTTT. This gives the protein CASSLGQGKASTIYF.

This clonotype has just a few counts. At one boundary the junction diverges from the germline segment, which might be a read error. The chain is built from TRBV4-3 and TRBJ2-3, with D perhaps matching TRBD2 (6 bases). Germline values: CDR1 LGHNA, CDR2 YSLEER. This CDR3 has 18 amino acids. The CDR3 protein is CASSKDSPGRDLTDTQYF. The CDR3 DNA sequence: TGCGCCAGCAGCAAAGACTCACCAGGGCGGGACCTCACAGATACGCAGTATTTT.

This sequence joins TRBV7-8 and TRBJ1-1; the D gene is possibly TRBD1 (5 bases). CDR3 length: 17 amino acids. Trimming took off 0 bases at V and 0 bases at J, with 14 bases between the two ends. Germline V CDR1 and CDR2: SGHVS, FQNEAQ. DNA for the CDR3: TGTGCCAGCAGCTTAGCGGGGCAGGGTGCGGTGAACACTGAAGCTTTCTTT. Its translation is CASSLAGQGAVNTEAFF.

Only a few counts were recorded for this clonotype. The chain is built from TRBV5-1 and TRBJ2-5; 7 nucleotides agree with TRBD1. The trim removed 0 bases at V and 1 base at J, leaving 3 bases unmatched. Germline V gene sequence: CDR1 SGHRS, CDR2 YFSETQ. The CDR3 totals 15 residues. For the CDR3, the DNA is TGCGCCAGCAGCTTGGATCACAGGGGCCAAGAGACCCAGTACTTC. Encoded protein: CASSLDHRGQETQYF.

The chain links TRBV10-3 to TRBJ2-1, with TRBD2 identical over 8 bases. The germline gives CDR1 ENHRY, CDR2 SYGVKD. J was trimmed by 6 bases and V by 4 bases; bases with no gene match: 8. The length of the CDR3 is 15 residues. CDR3 in amino acids: CAISVGAGGSNEQFF. CDR3 DNA sequence: TGTGCCATCAGTGTCGGGGCGGGAGGATCCAATGAGCAGTTCTTC.

The table lists this clonotype with a few counts. CDR3 sequence: CASSLAGQLDIQYF. CDR3 coding DNA: TGCGCCAGCAGCTTGGCCGGACAGCTGGACATTCAGTACTTC. This chain uses TRBV5-1 with TRBJ2-4; D is perhaps TRBD1 (6 bases). This CDR3 has 14 residues. The germline gives CDR1 SGHRS, CDR2 YFSETQ. With 0 bases removed from V and 8 bases from J, the gap between germline ends came to 12 bases.

The CDR3, as DNA: TGCAGTGCTAGACTAGCGGGTGGGAGGAGGGGCAATGAGCAGTTCTTC. Translation: CSARLAGGRRGNEQFF. The chain is built from TRBV20-1 and TRBJ2-1; 8 nucleotides match TRBD2. The CDR3 is made up of 16 amino acids. From germline, CDR1 is DFQATT and CDR2 SNEGSKA (reference sequence). V dropped 2 bases and J dropped 6; count of bases not matched to a gene: 12.

The V gene is TRBV20-1, the J gene TRBJ2-3, with D possibly being TRBD1 or TRBD2 (5 bases each). V lost 6 bases, J lost 2 bases, and 15 bases lay in between. Germline lookup yields CDR1 DFQATT and CDR2 SNEGSKA (reference sequence). The CDR3 has 14 residues. The CDR3 DNA follows: TGCAGTGCGACGGGACCAACGTACACAGATACGCAGTATTTT. The encoded protein is CSATGPTYTDTQYF.

This clonotype was seen a handful of times. The genes are TRBV19 and TRBJ1-1; D gene ambiguous. The CDR3 is 12 amino acids. The germline V gene encodes CDR1 LNHDA and CDR2 SQIVND (reference sequence). Trimming removed 11 bases at V and 1 base at J, with 11 bases between. Written as DNA, the CDR3 is TGTGCCTCCCGACGGGCGAACACTGAAGCTTTCTTT. As protein: CASRRANTEAFF.

This clonotype came up a few times. The chain combines TRBV29-1 with TRBJ2-1; D call uncertain. Germline CDR1 is SQVTM and CDR2 is ANQGSEA. With 7 bases removed from V and 4 bases from J, the gap between germline ends came to 11 bases. CDR3 length: 12 residues. CDR3 sequence (DNA): TGCAGCGGTTCAAGACCATACAATGAGCAGTTCTTC. This translates into CSGSRPYNEQFF.

This clonotype has at least ten counts. This rearrangement joins TRBV18 to TRBJ2-3; D unclear. Trimming removed 3 bases at V and 4 bases at J, with 2 bases between. Germline V gene sequence: CDR1 KGHSH, CDR2 LQKENI. This CDR3 is built from 11 residues. The CDR3 bases are TGTGCCAGCTCACCGTCAGATACGCAGTATTTT. Its protein is CASSPSDTQYF.

The chain joins TRBV7-9 to TRBJ2-1; perhaps D is TRBD1 or TRBD2 (5 bases each). This CDR3 has 13 amino acids. V was clipped by 5 bases and J by 8 bases, with 13 bases between them. Germline lookup yields CDR1 SEHNR and CDR2 FQNEAQ (reference sequence). The CDR3 sequence: CASSGRGEDEQFF. Written as DNA, the CDR3 is TGTGCCAGCAGCGGAAGAGGGGAAGATGAGCAGTTCTTC.

This clonotype came up a few times. The rearrangement uses TRBV24-1 and TRBJ1-1, with D unclear. Trimming took off 0 bases at V and 1 base at J, with 11 bases between the two ends. Germline V lookup: CDR1 KGHDR, CDR2 SFDVKD. The CDR3 has 16 amino acids. CDR3 in amino acids: CATSDLQVEGNTEAFF. DNA for the CDR3: TGTGCCACCAGTGATTTGCAGGTCGAGGGGAACACTGAAGCTTTCTTT.

There are a few counts of this clonotype. In DNA, the CDR3 is TGTGCCAGCGACATGCGGGACGGGGCCTACAATGAGCAGTTCTTC. Its translation is CASDMRDGAYNEQFF. This chain joins TRBV5-5 and TRBJ2-1, with a weak D call TRBD2 (6 bases). Trimming took off 7 bases at V and 2 bases at J, with 16 bases between the two ends. Per the germline V gene, CDR1 is SGHKS and CDR2 is YYEKEE (reference sequence). The CDR3 runs 15 residues.

This sequence joins TRBV6-5 and TRBJ2-7, with D tentatively TRBD2 (5 bases). Looked up from germline, CDR1 is MNHEY and CDR2 is SVGAGI. The CDR3 consists of 12 residues. V lost 7 bases and J 5 bases, leaving 12 bases between the germline ends. The CDR3 nucleotides read TGTGCCAGCATCTCGCGGCGGGACGAGCAGTACTTC. This translates into CASISRRDEQYF.

The chain joins TRBV29-1 to TRBJ1-1, with 7 bases that match TRBD1. CDR1 SQVTM and CDR2 ANQGSEA come from the germline V gene. J gave up 5 bases and V 8 bases, and 11 bases lay outside the gene matches. There are 13 residues in the CDR3. This chain's CDR3 is CSTSQGPGTEAFF. Here the CDR3 DNA reads TGCAGCACCTCACAGGGGCCGGGGACTGAAGCTTTCTTT.

The chain is built from TRBV20-1 and TRBJ2-2, with D perhaps TRBD1 (7 bases). Germline V gene data show CDR1 as DFQATT and CDR2 as SNEGSKA (reference sequence). The germline V and J ends were trimmed by 6 bases and 6 bases, with 11 bases remaining between them. CDR3 length: 12 residues. CDR3 nucleotide sequence: TGCAGTGCGGGAGGACAGGCCGGGGAGCTGTTTTTT. Amino acids: CSAGGQAGELFF.

The gene calls are TRBV15 and TRBJ1-3; D is ambiguous. The CDR3 has 15 amino acids. Trimming pared 3 bases from V and 4 bases from J, leaving 13 bases between. Germline CDR1 reads LNHNV; CDR2 reads YYDKDF (reference sequence). The CDR3 loop reads CATSRARESGNTIYF. The CDR3 region has the DNA TGTGCCACCAGCAGGGCCCGGGAGAGCGGAAACACCATATATTTT.